This T cell receptor beta chain is drawn from a study of shared clonotypes between healthy human individuals. Study details: Plates per donor: three CD4 naive, three CD4 memory, two CD8 naive, one CD8 memory. Findings and limits, study-wide: Sequencing depth was expected to affect clonotype sharing among donors.

Of note for this clone: Its matching antigen is unknown.

An even split of each subset's genomic DNA across several immunoSEQ plates was performed. Replicate sorted-subset PCRs were loaded with around 0.2 ug DNA, 29,000 or so T cell genomes. The method was immunoSEQ multiplex PCR; TCRdb's version includes in-frame clones alone and lacks a portion of them. The sample records about 820,000 clones, around 92% being singletons. The naive CD8 fraction comprised CD45RO-negative cells positively selected for CCR7 and excluded terminally differentiated effector memory CD45RA+ cells. The sequence derives from a man aged 25-45 years in good health. The sample comprised naive CD8+ T cells sorted from blood.

This chain's CDR3 is CASSSIQVTEAFF. The DNA of the CDR3 is TGTGCCAGCAGTTCCATACAGGTCACTGAAGCTTTCTTT. This chain links TRBV27 with TRBJ1-1, with a possible D match to TRBD1 (5 bases). The CDR3 is made up of 13 amino acids. V was cut by 4 bases and J by 4 bases, with 10 bases left in between. Per germline, CDR1 MNHEY and CDR2 SMNVEV (reference sequence).